This T cell receptor (beta chain) was recorded in a study of PD-L1 blockade in urothelial cancer (TCRdb year 2017). Looking at the study overall: All patients started therapy in about 2014 and received atezolizumab 1,200 mg intravenously every 3 weeks. About 85% of the roughly 29 patients were identified as males with urothelial cancer of bladder origin, and a prior smoking history was reported by 18 of 29 patients. An ECOG performance status of 0 or 1 was recorded for the patients, and 0 to 3 prior chemotherapy regimens had been received by the patients. Blood samples were analyzed at two time points: 3 weeks after treatment start (second dose) and 6 weeks after treatment start. A median of about 140,000 T cells and fewer than 85,000 unique TCRs was obtained from blood samples, and a median clonality of around 0.072 was observed. The study, an exploratory multi-omic analysis, examined somatic, immune and clinical correlates of response to PD-L1 blockade with atezolizumab in urothelial cancer. Pretreatment tumor samples, along with matched peripheral blood serially collected before and after atezolizumab treatment, were subjected to TCR sequencing. Progression-free survival longer than 6 months counted as durable clinical benefit, and TCR features were additionally tested against both progression-free and overall survival. Whole exome sequencing and RNA sequencing of pretreatment tumors were performed alongside TCR sequencing in the same patients. Eight or nine patients reached durable clinical benefit, while 15 to 20 patients did not. Some 29 patients had pretreatment blood TCR-seq, about 24 had at least one posttreatment blood collection, and about 24 had tumor TCR-seq.

What the work shows at the level of the full study, not this receptor alone: At 3 weeks after the start of treatment, tumor-associated TCR clones in peripheral blood had expanded more in patients with durable benefit (n ≈ 20, p = 0.022). Because the sample size was small (n ≈ 30) and many exploratory analyses were performed, the results are intended to be hypothesis-generating. A pretreatment peripheral blood TCR clonality below the median was linked to improved progression-free and overall survival.

Synthetic TCR analog templates were spiked into each PCR to estimate absolute template abundance from read counts. Using the immunoSEQ assay, TCRbeta CDR3 regions were amplified from genomic DNA with bias-controlled V and J gene primers. Sequencing of rearranged TCRbeta segments was done at approximately 20X coverage. In the paper's pipeline: Sequencing errors were corrected by clustering, and CDR3s were annotated against IMGT so that V, D and J genes could be assigned. Only productive TCRbeta rearrangements were used in downstream analyses, excluding out-of-frame or stop-codon sequences. To compute clonality, Shannon entropy was normalized by the log of the number of unique productive sequences and then subtracted from one. Fisher's exact test with Benjamini-Hochberg correction, using a cutoff of adjusted p below 0.01, was how clones that differed between time points or between blood and tumor were identified. Sourced from immuneACCESS, this table was stored by TCRdb with only in-frame sequences that have V and J called. A share of the clones is absent; for the studies checked, an unresolved V gene accounts for under half, and the remainder has no known explanation. Clonal size and the V and J genes are those of that table, whereas D and trimming came from the DNA. This sample holds about 37,000 clones; under 90% were observed only once. More than 15% of the sample comes from the top ten.

Note on this clone: Its binding antigen is unknown. No much larger clone is present one base from it, and per-base qualities are unavailable.

Relative to germline, V is missing 3 bases and J is missing 8 bases, with 7 bases of the junction outside any gene match. The germline V gene (reference sequence) specifies SGHNT as CDR1 and YYREEE as CDR2. The CDR3 runs 14 residues from the cysteine to the phenylalanine. Of the read, only the CDR3 DNA is kept; its 42 bases are in frame from base 1. The cohort comprised 25 to 35 patients with locally advanced or metastatic urothelial carcinoma treated at Memorial Sloan Kettering on a trial protocol. Peripheral blood mononuclear cells were collected pretreatment and during treatment, with between 1 and 8 total time points per patient. The Qiagen DNeasy Blood extraction kit was used to purify genomic DNA from total PBMCs and tumor samples. Collected pretreatment and during treatment, PBMCs were isolated and stored as previously described.

The clonotype comes from a man aged 55 to 70 with urothelial cancer. The chain is encoded by TRBV5-4 joined to TRBJ1-4; TRBD1 agrees with 7 junctional bases. The sample consisted of PBMCs, taken around atezolizumab (anti-PD-L1) treatment. The CDR3 is CASSSQGVDEKLFF. The DNA sequence follows: TGTGCCAGCAGCTCGCAGGGGGTAGACGAAAAACTGTTTTTT.